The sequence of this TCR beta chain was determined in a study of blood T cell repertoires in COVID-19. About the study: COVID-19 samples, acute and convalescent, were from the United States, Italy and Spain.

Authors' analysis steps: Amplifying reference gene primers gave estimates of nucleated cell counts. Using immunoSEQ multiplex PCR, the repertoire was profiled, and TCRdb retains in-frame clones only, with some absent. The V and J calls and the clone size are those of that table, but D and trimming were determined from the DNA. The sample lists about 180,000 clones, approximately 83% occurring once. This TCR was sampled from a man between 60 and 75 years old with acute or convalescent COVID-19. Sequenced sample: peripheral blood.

CDR3 DNA: TGTGCCAGCAGCGTGACAGGGGACAACTCTGGAAACACCATATATTTT. This sequence encodes CASSVTGDNSGNTIYF. The chain uses TRBV9 and TRBJ1-3; TRBD1 aligns across 8 bases. The CDR3 covers 16 residues. The trim removed 2 bases at V and 0 bases at J, leaving 4 bases unmatched. The germline CDR1 and CDR2 sequences are SGDLS and YYNGEE.